Presented here are 24 T cell receptor beta chains from one specimen sequenced in a study of blood T cell repertoires in COVID-19. The assay was immunoSEQ multiplex PCR, and TCRdb's table has in-frame clones only and misses some. The profile shows about 200,000 clones, roughly 92% of them singletons. Source material: peripheral blood. These receptors originate from a man in his 60s with COVID-19, enrolled during active disease.

The rearrangement joins TRBV4-3 to TRBJ2-1; the match to TRBD1 covers 8 bases. Germline V gene data show CDR1 as LGHNA and CDR2 as YSLEER. J was trimmed by 6 bases and V by 3 bases; bases with no gene match: 4. The CDR3 totals 14 residues. The CDR3 DNA reads TGCGCCAGCAGCCAGGGGACAGGTCTCAATGAGCAGTTCTTC. Translating gives CASSQGTGLNEQFF.

CDR3 sequence: CASSFSRDEQFF. The CDR3, as DNA: TGTGCCAGCAGCTTCTCGAGGGATGAGCAGTTCTTC. The chain employs TRBV7-2 and TRBJ2-1, with D perhaps TRBD2 (5 bases). The CDR3 has 12 residues. Germline loops: CDR1 SGHTA, CDR2 FQGNSA. Trimming took off 3 bases at V and 8 bases at J, with 8 bases between the two ends.

The chain joins TRBV7-2 to TRBJ2-7; TRBD1 matches at 9 bases. V shed 4 bases, J shed 2 bases, and the junction held 3 bases outside the gene matches. Germline V CDR1 and CDR2: SGHTA, FQGNSA. This CDR3 spans 14 amino acids. In nucleotides, the CDR3 is TGTGCCAGCAGCTGGGACAGGGTCACCTACGAGCAGTACTTC. As protein: CASSWDRVTYEQYF.

The J gene is TRBJ1-2, the V gene TRBV2; 8 bases match TRBD1. The CDR3 extends over 13 amino acids. Germline V gene sequence: CDR1 SNHLY, CDR2 FYNNEI. After removal of 7 bases from V and 5 bases from J, the junction contained 6 bases not matched to a gene. The CDR3 region is CASMTGVRYGYTF. The DNA of the CDR3 is TGTGCCAGCATGACAGGGGTTCGGTATGGCTACACCTTC.

The genes are TRBV5-4 and TRBJ2-2, with 9 positions matching TRBD2. Germline lookup yields CDR1 SGHNT and CDR2 YYREEE (reference sequence). The J segment lost 7 bases and the V segment lost 4 bases, leaving 8 bases of the junction unmatched. The length of the CDR3 is 15 residues. CDR3 in amino acids: CASSKIAGEGGELFF. In DNA form, the CDR3 reads TGTGCCAGCAGCAAGATAGCGGGAGAGGGCGGGGAGCTGTTTTTT.

The V and J genes are TRBV5-1 and TRBJ2-1; D possibly corresponds to TRBD2 (6 bases). Germline V CDR1 and CDR2: SGHRS, YFSETQ. Deletions cut 0 bases from V and 7 bases from J, with 11 bases between. The CDR3 has 14 amino acids. CDR3 coding DNA: TGCGCCAGCAGCTTGGTGGTGGGAGGTAATGAGCAGTTCTTC. It encodes CASSLVVGGNEQFF.

The chain recombines TRBV3-1 (or the pseudogene TRBV3-2) with TRBJ2-1, with TRBD2 as a possible D gene (6 bases). The germline gives CDR1 LGHDT, CDR2 YNNKEL (reference sequence). The CDR3 is 16 residues long. Trimming took 6 bases from V and 4 from J, leaving 19 bases between them. The CDR3 protein is CASRQTLRDSYNEQFF. DNA for the CDR3: TGTGCCAGCAGACAAACACTCCGGGACTCGTACAATGAGCAGTTCTTC.

J is TRBJ2-1 and V is TRBV5-4; 7 bases are shared with TRBD2. V shed 3 bases and J 4 bases; nucleotides not matched to a gene: 7. This CDR3 has 15 residues. Germline lookup yields CDR1 SGHNT and CDR2 YYREEE (reference sequence). CDR3 bases: TGTGCCAGCAGCTCTCCCGGGGGGAGGTACAATGAGCAGTTCTTC. Its protein product is CASSSPGGRYNEQFF.

The rearrangement joins TRBV24-1 to TRBJ2-1, with TRBD2 as a possible D gene (6 bases). The CDR3 loop spans 13 amino acids. Germline CDR1 reads KGHDR; CDR2 reads SFDVKD. Trimming left V 4 bases short and J 9 bases short, with 12 bases between. The CDR3 loop is CATSDPIAVEQFF. DNA for the CDR3: TGTGCCACCAGTGACCCCATAGCGGTTGAGCAGTTCTTC.

J is TRBJ1-5 and V is TRBV7-9; a possible D gene is TRBD1 (6 bases). V was shortened by 1 base and J by 12 bases, with 10 bases between the two germline ends. The CDR3 runs to 12 residues. Germline V gives CDR1 SEHNR, CDR2 FQNEAQ (reference sequence). For the CDR3, the DNA is TGTGCCAGCAGCTTAGACAGGGCAAACCAGCATTTT. It encodes CASSLDRANQHF.

V gene TRBV9 combines with J gene TRBJ1-3; the D is unclear. Per the germline V gene, CDR1 is SGDLS and CDR2 is YYNGEE. Deletions cut 4 bases from V and 4 bases from J, with 18 bases between. The CDR3 spans 16 residues. CDR3 bases: TGTGCCAGCAGCTCCCTGGGAGACGTAACAGGAAACACCATATATTTT. Translation gives CASSSLGDVTGNTIYF.

The rearrangement uses TRBV5-6 and TRBJ1-2; D is uncertain. The CDR3 length is 13 residues. Germline V gene data show CDR1 as SGHDT and CDR2 as YYEEEE. V lost 0 bases and J lost 3, with 6 bases in between. The CDR3 sequence: CASSLDADYGYTF. The CDR3 DNA reads TGTGCCAGCAGCTTGGATGCGGACTATGGCTACACCTTC.

This clone has just a few counts. This chain links TRBV7-9 with TRBJ2-2, with 11 bases identical to TRBD2. Per the germline V gene, CDR1 is SEHNR and CDR2 is FQNEAQ (reference sequence). This CDR3 has 15 amino acids. V gave up 4 bases and J gave up 3 bases; unmatched junction bases: 1. CDR3 sequence: CASSWGLADTGELFF. DNA for the CDR3: TGTGCCAGCAGCTGGGGACTAGCGGACACCGGGGAGCTGTTTTTT.

The chain has TRBV9 and TRBJ1-1; no reliable D call. Germline V gene lookup returns CDR1 SGDLS and CDR2 YYNGEE. This CDR3 contains 15 residues. V lost 3 bases to trimming and J lost 1 base, with 13 bases between them. The CDR3 reads CASSEAPGRNTEAFF. The CDR3 DNA reads TGTGCCAGCAGCGAGGCCCCGGGAAGGAACACTGAAGCTTTCTTT.

The chain uses TRBV7-9 and TRBJ2-1; weak D call: TRBD1 (6 bases). CDR1 SEHNR and CDR2 FQNEAQ come from the germline V gene (reference sequence). This CDR3 region has 12 residues. Trimming left V 6 bases short and J 4 bases short, with 7 bases between. This chain's CDR3 is CASRDRYNEQFF. The DNA of the CDR3 is TGTGCCAGCAGGGACAGATACAATGAGCAGTTCTTC.

The V call is TRBV7-3, the J call TRBJ1-1; the match to TRBD1 covers 8 bases. CDR1 is SGHTA and CDR2 is FQGTGA in the germline V gene. V shed 5 bases, J shed 1 base, and the junction held 3 bases outside the gene matches. The CDR3 has 14 amino acids. The DNA of the CDR3 is TGTGCCAGCAGCCCACAGGGGGGGAACACTGAAGCTTTCTTT. Its translation is CASSPQGGNTEAFF.

Concerning this clone: The same CDR3 also results from other DNA sequences found in this sample. The gene calls are TRBV19 and TRBJ2-7; TRBD1 matches at 10 bases. The V gene end was trimmed by 6 bases and the J gene end by 3 bases; junction bases not matched to a gene: 2. CDR1 LNHDA and CDR2 SQIVND come from the germline V gene (reference sequence). CDR3 length: 13 residues. CDR3 in amino acids: CASRRTGGYEQYF. CDR3 DNA sequence: TGTGCCAGTAGGCGGACAGGGGGCTACGAGCAGTACTTC.

This clone was recorded a few times. The V call is TRBV3-1 (or the pseudogene TRBV3-2), the J call TRBJ1-6; a weak D match, TRBD1 (6 bases). Germline lookup yields CDR1 LGHDT and CDR2 YNNKEL (reference sequence). This CDR3 is built from 16 residues. The V end was cut by 1 base, the J end by 4 bases, with 11 bases between. CDR3 nucleotide sequence: TGTGCCAGCAGCCAAGGGCAGGGGCCTTATAATTCACCCCTCCACTTT. This encodes CASSQGQGPYNSPLHF.

The chain employs TRBV5-5 and TRBJ1-2; 8 positions agree with TRBD1. The trim removed 3 bases at V and 6 bases at J, leaving 16 bases unmatched. Germline V gene data show CDR1 as SGHKS and CDR2 as YYEKEE (reference sequence). This CDR3 has 17 residues. The CDR3: CASSSPGLAGTGDGYTF. In DNA form, the CDR3 reads TGTGCCAGCAGCTCCCCGGGGCTGGCCGGGACAGGCGATGGCTACACCTTC.

The chain uses TRBV4-2 and TRBJ2-7, with 9 bases lining up with TRBD2. Germline V gives CDR1 LGHNA, CDR2 YNFKEQ. The length of the CDR3 is 15 residues. V shed 1 base and J 0 bases; nucleotides not matched to a gene: 1. The CDR3 DNA sequence: TGTGCCAGCAGCCAAGGACTAGCGGCCTCCTACGAGCAGTACTTC. Translating gives CASSQGLAASYEQYF.

The chain links TRBV19 to TRBJ2-1; 10 nucleotides match TRBD2. V lost 6 bases, J lost 7 bases, and 6 bases stayed unmatched. Germline V CDR1 and CDR2: LNHDA, SQIVND (reference sequence). The length of the CDR3 is 14 residues. The CDR3 DNA reads as TGTGCCAGTAGGTTCAGCGGGAGGGCAAATGAGCAGTTCTTC. It specifies CASRFSGRANEQFF.

The chain recombines TRBV18 with TRBJ2-7, with 9 bases aligning to TRBD2. J lost 5 bases, V lost 5 bases, and 7 bases had no gene match. This CDR3 is built from 14 residues. Germline-derived CDR1 and CDR2 are KGHSH and LQKENI. In DNA form, the CDR3 reads TGTGCCAGCTCAGAGACTAGCGGCACAGACGAGCAGTACTTC. Amino acid sequence: CASSETSGTDEQYF.

V is TRBV5-8 and J is TRBJ1-4, with a weak D call TRBD1 (6 bases). Per the germline V gene, CDR1 is SGHTS and CDR2 is YDEGEE. Trimming cost V 4 bases and J 5 bases, with 18 bases left between them. CDR3 length: 16 amino acids. The CDR3 DNA follows: TGTGCCAGCAGCCTCGGCCAGGGGAGCAAAAATGAAAAACTGTTTTTT. It encodes CASSLGQGSKNEKLFF.

The J gene is TRBJ1-4, the V gene TRBV14, with TRBD1 matching over 8 bases. CDR3 length: 13 residues. Germline V gene lookup returns CDR1 SGHDN and CDR2 FVKESK. The junction had 7 bases not matched to a gene; V was cut back by 9 bases and J by 7 bases. CDR3 coding DNA: TGTGCCAGTAACAGGGGGTACGGTGAAAAACTGTTTTTT. This translates into CASNRGYGEKLFF.